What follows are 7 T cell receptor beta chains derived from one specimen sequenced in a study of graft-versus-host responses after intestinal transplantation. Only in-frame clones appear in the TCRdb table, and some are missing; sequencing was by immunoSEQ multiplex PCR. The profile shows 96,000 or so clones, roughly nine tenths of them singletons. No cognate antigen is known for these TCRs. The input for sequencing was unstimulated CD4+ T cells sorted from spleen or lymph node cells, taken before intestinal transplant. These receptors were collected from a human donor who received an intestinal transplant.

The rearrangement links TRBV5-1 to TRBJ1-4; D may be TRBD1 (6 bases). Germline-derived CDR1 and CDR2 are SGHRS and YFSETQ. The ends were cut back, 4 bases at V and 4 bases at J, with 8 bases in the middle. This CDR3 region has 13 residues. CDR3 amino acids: CASSQQGNEKLFF. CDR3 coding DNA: TGCGCCAGCAGCCAACAGGGTAATGAAAAACTGTTTTTT.

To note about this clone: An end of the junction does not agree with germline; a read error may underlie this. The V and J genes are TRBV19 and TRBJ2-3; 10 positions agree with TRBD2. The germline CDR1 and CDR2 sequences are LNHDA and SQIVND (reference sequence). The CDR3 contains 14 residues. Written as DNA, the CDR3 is TGTGCCAGTAGAATAGCGGGAGGTACAGATACGCAGTATTTT. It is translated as CASRIAGGTDTQYF.

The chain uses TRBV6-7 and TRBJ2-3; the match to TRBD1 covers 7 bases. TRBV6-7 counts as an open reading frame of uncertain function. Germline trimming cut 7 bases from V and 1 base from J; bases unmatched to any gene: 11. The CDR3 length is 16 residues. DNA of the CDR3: TGTGCCAGCACCCCCGGCGGACAGGAATGCACAGATACGCAGTATTTT. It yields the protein CASTPGGQECTDTQYF.

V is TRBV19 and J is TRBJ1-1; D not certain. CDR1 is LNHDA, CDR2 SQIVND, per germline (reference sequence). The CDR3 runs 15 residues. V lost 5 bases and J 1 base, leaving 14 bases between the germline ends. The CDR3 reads CASSRPADKNTEAFF. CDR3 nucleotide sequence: TGTGCCAGTAGTCGTCCGGCGGATAAGAACACTGAAGCTTTCTTT.

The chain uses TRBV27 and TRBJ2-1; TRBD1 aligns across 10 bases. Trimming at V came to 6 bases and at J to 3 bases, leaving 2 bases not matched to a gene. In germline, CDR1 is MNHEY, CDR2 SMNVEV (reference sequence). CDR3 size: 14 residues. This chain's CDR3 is CASRGQGHYNEQFF. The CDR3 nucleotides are TGTGCCAGCAGGGGACAGGGGCACTACAATGAGCAGTTCTTC.

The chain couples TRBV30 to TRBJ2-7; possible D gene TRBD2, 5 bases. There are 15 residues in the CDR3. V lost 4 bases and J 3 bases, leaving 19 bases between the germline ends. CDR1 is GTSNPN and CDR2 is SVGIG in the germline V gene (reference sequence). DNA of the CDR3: TGTGCCTGGATCCCACCGAGGGCCGATTTCTACGAGCAGTACTTC. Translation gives CAWIPPRADFYEQYF.

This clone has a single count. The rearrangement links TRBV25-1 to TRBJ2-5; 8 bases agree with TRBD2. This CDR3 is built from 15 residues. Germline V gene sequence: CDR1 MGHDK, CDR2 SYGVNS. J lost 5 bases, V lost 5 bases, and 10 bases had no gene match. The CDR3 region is CASSFGPTSVETQYF. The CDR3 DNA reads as TGTGCCAGCAGTTTTGGGCCGACTAGCGTGGAGACCCAGTACTTC.